Given below is one TCR beta chain in context. Its antigen is still unknown. Germline assignment: CDR1 SEHNR and CDR2 FQNEAQ (reference sequence). Trimming removed 7 bases from V and 10 bases from J, with 13 bases in between. The CDR3 sequence is 12 residues long. These data belong to a study of shared clonotypes between healthy human individuals. Regarding the study as a whole: The expectation was that sequencing depth would affect clonotype sharing among donors.

Produced via immunoSEQ multiplex PCR; TCRdb's table is partial and in-frame only. Of some 2,400,000 clones listed, approximately 96% are singletons. The receptor was derived from a man younger than 35 in good health. The genes are TRBV7-9 and TRBJ2-2, with D perhaps matching TRBD1 (5 bases). The source material was naive CD4+ T cells sorted from blood. The subset here: CD45RA+ positively selected. The CDR3 DNA reads as TGTGCCAGCAACCTCGACAGTAAGGAGCTGTTTTTT. Translation gives CASNLDSKELFF.